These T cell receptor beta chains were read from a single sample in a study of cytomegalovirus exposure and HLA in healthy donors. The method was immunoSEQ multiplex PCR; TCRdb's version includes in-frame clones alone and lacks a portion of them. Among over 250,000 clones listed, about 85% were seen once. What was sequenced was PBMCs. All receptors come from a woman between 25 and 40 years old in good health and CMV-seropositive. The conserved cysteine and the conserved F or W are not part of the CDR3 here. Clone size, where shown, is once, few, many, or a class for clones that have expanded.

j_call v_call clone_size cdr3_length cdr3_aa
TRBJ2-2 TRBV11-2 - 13 ASSQGGVDTGELF
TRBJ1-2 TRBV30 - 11 AWSPPTNYGYT
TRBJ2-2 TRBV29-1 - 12 SVEAGTGEGELF
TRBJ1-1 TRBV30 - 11 AWSPQLNTEAF
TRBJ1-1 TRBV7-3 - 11 ASSLDLYTEAF
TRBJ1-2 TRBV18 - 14 ASSPSSGGTGLIQT
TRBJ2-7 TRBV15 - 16 ATSRDPGGSVTTYEQY
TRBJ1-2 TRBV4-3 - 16 ASSQAVQAIVLNYGYT
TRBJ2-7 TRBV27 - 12 ASSLGQGRREQY
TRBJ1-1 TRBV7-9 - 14 ASSSTKQGAYAEAF
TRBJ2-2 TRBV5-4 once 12 ASSLALKAGELF
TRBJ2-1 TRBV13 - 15 ASSPRVSGTLYNEQF
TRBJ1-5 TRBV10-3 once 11 ASEPTGDQPQH
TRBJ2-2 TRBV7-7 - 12 ASSLGQNTGELF
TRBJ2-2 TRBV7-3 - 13 ASSLSGREAGELF
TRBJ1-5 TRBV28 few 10 ASTQSNQPQH
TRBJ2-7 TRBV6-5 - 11 ASGDRGPYEQY
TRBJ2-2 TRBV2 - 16 ASRTGLAGGPRTGELF
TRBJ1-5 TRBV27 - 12 ASKGGEGNQPQH
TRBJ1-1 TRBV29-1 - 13 SVATRLRLNTEAF
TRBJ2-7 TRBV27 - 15 ASSSLLTGAALYEQY
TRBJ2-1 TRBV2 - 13 ASSTGTSDYNEQF
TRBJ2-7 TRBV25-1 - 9 ASYGSYEQY
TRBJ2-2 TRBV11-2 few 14 ASSLVGQVNTGELF
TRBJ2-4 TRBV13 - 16 ASRIGAGGGIAKNIQY
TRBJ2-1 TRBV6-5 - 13 ASTSLAGSYNEQF
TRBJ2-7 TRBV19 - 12 ASSIGTSGYEQY
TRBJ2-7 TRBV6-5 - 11 ASSPRTGNEQY
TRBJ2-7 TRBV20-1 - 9 SARSDRGPF
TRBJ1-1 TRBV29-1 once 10 SVEKQSTEAF
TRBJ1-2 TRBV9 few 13 ASSVHTGTDYGYT
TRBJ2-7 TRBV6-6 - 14 ASSFSNSGRSYEQY
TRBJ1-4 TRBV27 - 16 ASSPGAKWLATNEKLF
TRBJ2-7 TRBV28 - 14 ASSFSQGRHSYEQY
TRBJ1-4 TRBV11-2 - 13 ASSPTGGVGEKLF
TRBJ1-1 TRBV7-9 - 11 ASSLYSQVEAF
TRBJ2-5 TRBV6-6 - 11 ATLTGGGETQY